The 26 T cell receptor beta chains below come from one sample, sequenced in a study of blood T cell repertoires in COVID-19. Assay: immunoSEQ multiplex PCR; the TCRdb copy retains only in-frame clones and omits some. Of around 85,000 clones listed, about 82% are singletons. What was sequenced was peripheral blood. These receptors were taken from a man between 50 and 59 years old with active COVID-19.

This chain links TRBV4-1 with TRBJ2-7; maybe TRBD2 (6 bases). The CDR3 totals 16 residues. V was trimmed by 4 bases and J by 1 base, leaving 17 bases between them. Germline-derived CDR1 and CDR2 are MGHRA and YSYEKL. The CDR3 nucleotides read TGCGCCAGCAGCCTAAGTATGAGACGGGAGTCCTACGAGCAGTACTTC. Its translation is CASSLSMRRESYEQYF.

The J gene is TRBJ1-5, the V gene TRBV24-1, with D maybe TRBD1 (5 bases). The germline CDR1 and CDR2 sequences are KGHDR and SFDVKD. V shed 6 bases and J shed 1 base, with 12 bases lying between them. The CDR3 extends over 15 amino acids. This chain's CDR3 is CATSSGSGSNQPQHF. CDR3 sequence (DNA): TGTGCCACCAGTTCCGGGTCAGGGAGCAATCAGCCCCAGCATTTT.

The chain employs TRBV2 and TRBJ1-3, with 9 bases lining up with TRBD1. Looked up from germline, CDR1 is SNHLY and CDR2 is FYNNEI. This CDR3 has 13 amino acids. Trimming removed 6 bases from V and 7 bases from J; junction bases left unmatched: 4. CDR3 in amino acids: CASSGQGWNTIYF. CDR3 DNA: TGTGCCAGCAGCGGACAGGGGTGGAACACCATATATTTT.

The V gene is TRBV19, the J gene TRBJ1-2; tentatively, D is TRBD1 (5 bases). There are 14 residues in the CDR3. Germline CDR1 reads LNHDA; CDR2 reads SQIVND (reference sequence). V lost 3 bases, J lost 3 bases, and 11 bases lay in between. CDR3 sequence (DNA): TGTGCCAGTAGTATGTCGCAGGGCGACTATGGCTACACCTTC. Translating gives CASSMSQGDYGYTF.

The chain employs TRBV7-3 and TRBJ2-7; 10 bases agree with TRBD2. The CDR3 is 17 amino acids. Germline CDR1 is SGHTA and CDR2 is FQGTGA. V gave up 5 bases and J gave up 4 bases; unmatched junction bases: 14. Here the CDR3 DNA reads TGTGCCAGCAGCACCAGGTCTAGCGGGGGCCGTCCGTACGAGCAGTACTTC. This codes for CASSTRSSGGRPYEQYF.

J is TRBJ1-3 and V is TRBV13; D uncertain. V was trimmed by 0 bases and J by 1 base, leaving 4 bases between them. CDR3 length: 14 residues. Germline V gives CDR1 PRHDT, CDR2 FYEKMQ (reference sequence). This chain's CDR3 is CASSLGGSGNTIYF. The CDR3 nucleotides are TGTGCCAGCAGCTTAGGCGGTTCTGGAAACACCATATATTTT.

The genes are TRBV15 and TRBJ1-1; unclear D gene. Germline V gene lookup returns CDR1 LNHNV and CDR2 YYDKDF (reference sequence). There are 16 residues in the CDR3. The V and J ends lost 0 bases and 0 bases respectively, with 11 bases between them. CDR3 loop: CATSRESNPMNTEAFF. In DNA, the CDR3 is TGTGCCACCAGCAGAGAATCGAATCCTATGAACACTGAAGCTTTCTTT.

This chain uses TRBV29-1 with TRBJ2-1, with a weak D call TRBD2 (6 bases). The CDR3 sequence is 15 residues long. V lost 7 bases and J 3 bases, leaving 19 bases between the germline ends. Germline V CDR1 and CDR2: SQVTM, ANQGSEA. CDR3 sequence (DNA): TGCAGCGCACGTGCGGGGTCAGGAGACTACAATGAGCAGTTCTTC. It yields the protein CSARAGSGDYNEQFF.

The rearrangement links TRBV11-3 to TRBJ2-4, with D possibly matching TRBD2 (6 bases). The CDR3 is 15 amino acids. CDR1 SGHNT and CDR2 YENEEA come from the germline V gene. Trimming stripped 5 bases from V and 8 bases from J, with 19 bases between. The CDR3 nucleotides are TGTGCCAGCAGCCGCCGAGGGGCCCCGGGGGACATTCAGTACTTC. This encodes CASSRRGAPGDIQYF.

The V and J genes are TRBV7-2 and TRBJ2-7; 7 bases are shared with TRBD1. The V gene's germline CDR1 is SGHTA and CDR2 FQGNSA. V shed 4 bases, J shed 6 bases, and the junction held 12 bases outside the gene matches. There are 15 residues in the CDR3. CDR3: CASSSLLRGLSEQYF. CDR3 bases: TGTGCCAGCAGCTCCCTCCTGAGGGGGCTGAGCGAGCAGTACTTC.

V and J are TRBV3-1 (or the pseudogene TRBV3-2) and TRBJ2-1, with 8 bases lining up with TRBD2. Trimming cost V 0 bases and J 3 bases; bases outside gene matches: 4. Germline CDR1 and CDR2: LGHDT and YNNKEL (reference sequence). The CDR3 runs to 16 residues. CDR3 DNA sequence: TGTGCCAGCAGCCAAGATATTGGGACTAGCTACAATGAGCAGTTCTTC. Residues: CASSQDIGTSYNEQFF.

CDR3 coding DNA: TGTGCCAGCAGCCAAGAAGGTACTAGCGACTCCTACGAGCAGTACTTC. As protein: CASSQEGTSDSYEQYF. V is TRBV4-2 and J is TRBJ2-7, with TRBD2 identical over 7 bases. Germline trimming cut 0 bases from V and 0 bases from J; bases unmatched to any gene: 5. Germline CDR1 is LGHNA and CDR2 is YNFKEQ. The CDR3 runs 16 residues.

The chain uses TRBV19 and TRBJ2-7, with TRBD1 identical over 11 bases. The trim removed 6 bases at V and 2 bases at J, leaving 9 bases unmatched. Germline values: CDR1 LNHDA, CDR2 SQIVND (reference sequence). This CDR3 is 16 amino acids long. This CDR3 reads CASSHQPGQGAYEQYF. CDR3 nucleotides: TGTGCCAGTAGCCATCAGCCGGGACAGGGGGCCTACGAGCAGTACTTC.

V is TRBV28 and J is TRBJ2-4; 10 bases are a match to TRBD1. Unmatched junction bases numbered 8, after V lost 6 bases and J lost 6 bases. Germline V lookup: CDR1 MDHEN, CDR2 SYDVKM. The CDR3 contains 15 residues. CDR3 bases: TGTGCCAGCAGGACAGGGGGCGGAACAGCAAACATTCAGTACTTC. This encodes CASRTGGGTANIQYF. Drawing the rest from reference TRBV28 and TRBJ2-4, the complete variable domain is DVKVTQSSRYLVKRTGEKVFLECVQDMDHENMFWYRQDPGLGLRLIYFSYDVKMKEKGDIPEGYSVSREKKERFSLILESASTNQTSMYLCASRTGGGTANIQYFGAGTRLSVL.

The J gene is TRBJ1-2, the V gene TRBV5-8; D is perhaps TRBD1 (5 bases). Trimming took 1 base from V and 6 from J, leaving 13 bases between them. This CDR3 spans 14 amino acids. The V gene's germline CDR1 is SGHTS and CDR2 YDEGEE. Here the CDR3 reads CASSLLAGVDGYTF. As DNA, the CDR3 is TGTGCCAGCAGCTTGTTGGCGGGGGTGGATGGCTACACCTTC.

The rearrangement joins TRBV5-1 to TRBJ2-5, with TRBD1 identical over 7 bases. V lost 3 bases to trimming and J lost 0 bases; unmatched junction nucleotides: 2. The germline V gene has CDR1 SGHRS and CDR2 YFSETQ. The CDR3 is 14 residues long. In DNA form, the CDR3 reads TGCGCCAGCAGCTGGGGGACAGACCAAGAGACCCAGTACTTC. The encoded protein is CASSWGTDQETQYF.

The chain carries TRBV7-2 and TRBJ2-2, with a tentative D call TRBD2 (5 bases). This CDR3 has 13 amino acids. The V gene's germline CDR1 is SGHTA and CDR2 FQGNSA. The V end lost 3 bases, the J end lost 5 bases, and 7 bases lay between the germline ends. This chain's CDR3 is CASSFSVTGELFF. The CDR3 coding sequence is TGTGCCAGCAGCTTTAGCGTGACCGGGGAGCTGTTTTTT.

The chain joins TRBV7-2 to TRBJ1-2; weak D call: TRBD1 (6 bases). The CDR3 covers 14 residues. V gave up 8 bases and J gave up 1 base, with 14 bases separating them. Germline CDR1 is SGHTA and CDR2 is FQGNSA. In nucleotides, the CDR3 is TGTGCCAGCCGAGGACAGACAGTTAACTATGGCTACACCTTC. This sequence encodes CASRGQTVNYGYTF.

The CDR3 DNA sequence: TGTGCCAGCAGCTTAAACCGGGACACTGAAGCTTTCTTT. It yields the protein CASSLNRDTEAFF. The chain carries TRBV11-2 and TRBJ1-1; D not certain. V lost 2 bases, J lost 3 bases, and 7 bases lay in between. CDR1 is SGHAT and CDR2 is FQNNGV in the germline V gene. The CDR3 is made up of 13 amino acids.

V usage is TRBV27 and J usage is TRBJ2-7; 7 positions agree with TRBD1. After removal of 2 bases from V and 2 bases from J, the junction contained 3 bases not matched to a gene. Germline CDR1 is MNHEY and CDR2 is SMNVEV (reference sequence). This CDR3 is built from 14 residues. The CDR3 DNA is TGTGCCAGCAGTTTAGACAGGGTTGCCTACGAGCAGTACTTC. It yields the protein CASSLDRVAYEQYF.

The chain is built from TRBV6-5 and TRBJ2-1; 13 nucleotides match TRBD2. The length of the CDR3 is 15 residues. Germline CDR1 and CDR2: MNHEY and SVGAGI. V lost 6 bases to trimming and J lost 4 bases; unmatched junction nucleotides: 3. The CDR3 loop is CASSRLAGGYNEQFF. The CDR3 coding sequence is TGTGCCAGCAGCCGACTAGCGGGGGGTTACAATGAGCAGTTCTTC.

The V and J genes are TRBV9 and TRBJ2-1; D might be TRBD2 (6 bases). V was shortened by 4 bases and J by 4 bases, with 15 bases between the two germline ends. CDR3 length equals 15 residues. The germline V gene has CDR1 SGDLS and CDR2 YYNGEE. CDR3 DNA: TGTGCCAGCAGCTCCAGACGGGACTCTTACAATGAGCAGTTCTTC. Protein product: CASSSRRDSYNEQFF.

This clone showed up just a few times. This sequence joins TRBV27 and TRBJ1-2; no clear D gene. Between the trimmed V and J ends, which lost 3 bases and 5 bases, there was a span of 10 bases. Germline V gene sequence: CDR1 MNHEY, CDR2 SMNVEV (reference sequence). CDR3 length: 13 amino acids. CDR3 nucleotides: TGTGCCAGCAGTTTTAACAGCTTTTATGGCTACACCTTC. Amino acids: CASSFNSFYGYTF.

The chain uses TRBV5-5 and TRBJ2-1; no clear D gene. CDR1 SGHKS and CDR2 YYEKEE come from the germline V gene (reference sequence). Trimming took 5 bases from V and 8 from J, leaving 14 bases between them. The CDR3 totals 13 residues. In DNA form, the CDR3 reads TGTGCCAGCAGGAAGGAGCTTCGCGATGAGCAGTTCTTC. Protein: CASRKELRDEQFF. Drawing the rest from reference TRBV5-5 and TRBJ2-1, the complete variable domain is DAGVTQSPTHLIKTRGQQVTLRCSPISGHKSVSWYQQVLGQGPQFIFQYYEKEERGRGNFPDRFSARQFPNYSSELNVNALLLGDSALYLCASRKELRDEQFFGPGTRLTVL.

The rearrangement joins TRBV6-5 to TRBJ2-7; possible D gene TRBD2, 6 bases. This CDR3 is 15 amino acids long. Germline CDR1 is MNHEY and CDR2 is SVGAGI. Trimming took off 2 bases at V and 0 bases at J, with 11 bases between the two ends. As DNA, the CDR3 is TGTGCCAGCAGTTACAGCCGGGGGAGCTCCTACGAGCAGTACTTC. The encoded protein is CASSYSRGSSYEQYF.

The J gene is TRBJ2-2, the V gene TRBV5-5; 11 bases are shared with TRBD2. Trimming at V came to 2 bases and at J to 5 bases, leaving 8 bases not matched to a gene. This CDR3 spans 17 amino acids. The germline CDR1 and CDR2 sequences are SGHKS and YYEKEE (reference sequence). Here the CDR3 reads CASSLLLAGDLTGELFF. The CDR3 DNA sequence: TGTGCCAGCAGCTTATTACTAGCGGGGGATTTGACCGGGGAGCTGTTTTTT. The whole variable domain, remainder taken from reference TRBV5-5 and TRBJ2-2, is DAGVTQSPTHLIKTRGQQVTLRCSPISGHKSVSWYQQVLGQGPQFIFQYYEKEERGRGNFPDRFSARQFPNYSSELNVNALLLGDSALYLCASSLLLAGDLTGELFFGEGSRLTVL.